These 10 T cell receptor beta chains originate from one sample sequenced in a study of T cell responses to AZD1222 COVID-19 vaccine. The assay was immunoSEQ multiplex PCR, and TCRdb's table has in-frame clones only and misses some. Found here are about 83,000 clones, 88% of them singletons; the top ten hold around 4.5%. The sequencing used peripheral blood, collected on day 0 of MenACWY control vaccination. The source of these receptors is an adult in good health.

The table lists this clone with a count of one. The rearrangement links TRBV19 to TRBJ1-1; possible D gene TRBD1, 6 bases. V was cut by 2 bases and J by 0 bases, with 13 bases left in between. The germline CDR1 and CDR2 sequences are LNHDA and SQIVND (reference sequence). CDR3 length: 16 residues. In DNA, the CDR3 is TGTGCCAGTAGTATACTAGGACAGTTCATGAACACTGAAGCTTTCTTT. This gives the protein CASSILGQFMNTEAFF.

The V call is TRBV9, the J call TRBJ1-2; 12 nucleotides agree with TRBD1. Germline values: CDR1 SGDLS, CDR2 YYNGEE. J gave up 4 bases and V 2 bases, and 3 bases lay outside the gene matches. The CDR3 extends over 15 amino acids. CDR3 sequence reads: CASSVGTGGRYGYTF. CDR3 bases: TGTGCCAGCAGCGTTGGGACAGGGGGCCGCTATGGCTACACCTTC.

This clone has more than one count but fewer than ten. The J gene is TRBJ2-3, the V gene TRBV2, with D unresolved. The CDR3 length is 16 residues. The germline gives CDR1 SNHLY, CDR2 FYNNEI. Between the trimmed V and J ends, which lost 5 bases and 3 bases, there was a span of 18 bases. The CDR3 DNA reads as TGTGCCAGCAGTCGCTCCGGGCCACGAGGTACAGATACGCAGTATTTT. Residues: CASSRSGPRGTDTQYF.

The chain employs TRBV27 and TRBJ2-3; 9 bases are shared with TRBD2. Germline CDR1 MNHEY, CDR2 SMNVEV (reference sequence). The CDR3 length is 21 residues. V trimming: 0 bases; J trimming: 5 bases; junction bases outside the gene matches: 21. The CDR3 protein is CASSLSQQDPLAGTELDTQYF. The CDR3 region has the DNA TGTGCCAGCAGTTTATCACAACAAGACCCTCTAGCGGGGACCGAATTAGATACGCAGTATTTT.

The chain recombines TRBV7-7 with TRBJ2-2; tentative D call: TRBD1 (5 bases). Trimming took 5 bases from V and 4 from J, leaving 8 bases between them. The CDR3 has 13 amino acids. Germline CDR1 and CDR2: SSHAT and FNYEAQ (reference sequence). CDR3 coding DNA: TGTGCCAGCAGCCGAGACAGCACCGGGGAGCTGTTTTTT. Its translation is CASSRDSTGELFF.

The gene calls are TRBV6-4 and TRBJ2-7, with D perhaps matching TRBD1 (6 bases). Germline assignment: CDR1 MRHNA and CDR2 SNTAGT. This CDR3 spans 13 amino acids. The ends were cut back, 9 bases at V and 0 bases at J, with 12 bases in the middle. CDR3 protein: CARGAFSSYEQYF. In DNA form, the CDR3 reads TGTGCCAGGGGGGCCTTTTCCTCCTACGAGCAGTACTTC.

The sample holds a few counts of this clone. The rearrangement joins TRBV27 to TRBJ2-1; D is possibly TRBD2 (5 bases). Germline V gene sequence: CDR1 MNHEY, CDR2 SMNVEV (reference sequence). The V and J ends lost 5 bases and 6 bases respectively, with 23 bases between them. CDR3 length equals 17 residues. CDR3 protein: CASSTTHSRLRANEQFF. In DNA form, the CDR3 reads TGTGCCAGCAGTACCACCCACAGTCGACTACGGGCCAATGAGCAGTTCTTC.

With respect to this clone: The junction departs from germline at one end; a sequencing error may be responsible. The chain combines TRBV5-1 with TRBJ2-3; no firm D call. From germline, CDR1 is SGHRS and CDR2 YFSETQ. The CDR3 has 12 residues. The CDR3 DNA sequence: TGCGCCAGCAGATTGGAGACAGATACGCAGTATTTT. This translates into CASRLETDTQYF.

A few counts support this clone. The chain uses TRBV5-1 and TRBJ1-3; possible D gene TRBD1, 5 bases. The CDR3 length is 16 residues. Looked up from germline, CDR1 is SGHRS and CDR2 is YFSETQ. Trimming shortened V by 3 bases and J by 2 bases, and 15 bases separated the two germline ends. The CDR3 sequence is CASSYNGGLTGNTIYF. The CDR3 bases are TGCGCCAGCAGCTACAACGGGGGACTCACTGGAAACACCATATATTTT.

The V and J genes are TRBV5-6 and TRBJ1-4; 8 bases agree with TRBD1. The germline V gene encodes CDR1 SGHDT and CDR2 YYEEEE. Unmatched junction bases numbered 10, after V lost 1 base and J lost 5 bases. The length of the CDR3 is 17 residues. The CDR3: CASSLKGQAPLNEKLFF. CDR3 sequence (DNA): TGTGCCAGCAGCTTGAAGGGACAGGCCCCCTTAAATGAAAAACTGTTTTTT.